Listed below are T cell receptor beta chains from one sample, sequenced in a study of cytomegalovirus exposure and HLA in healthy donors. Only in-frame clones appear in the TCRdb table, and some are missing; sequencing was by immunoSEQ multiplex PCR. The sample lists 100,000 to 150,000 clones, roughly 80% occurring once. The sequencing input was PBMCs. These receptors were obtained from a woman in her forties or fifties in good health and CMV-seronegative. Both conserved end residues are part of each CDR3. The D gene is left open where the match is weak. Rows give clone size only sometimes, using once, few, many, or a class for an expanded clone.

v_call	j_call	d_call	clone_size	cdr3_nt	cdr3_aa
TRBV2	TRBJ1-5	NA	NA	TGTGCCAGCAGTGAAAGGGGAAATCAGCCCCAGCATTTT	CASSERGNQPQHF
TRBV2	TRBJ1-1	NA	NA	TGTGCCAGCAGTGGTTCTGGGGGGATTATGAACACTGAAGCTTTCTTT	CASSGSGGIMNTEAFF
TRBV20-1	TRBJ2-5	NA	NA	TGCAGTGCTAGCCAGGAGACCCAGTACTTC	CSASQETQYF
TRBV7-9	TRBJ1-1	NA	NA	TGTTCCAGCACCAAGGGTTGGGGGGGGGTCGGGAACACTGAAGCTTTCTTT	CSSTKGWGGVGNTEAFF
TRBV18	TRBJ2-5	NA	NA	TGTGCCAGCTCACCAGATGCGGTTGAGCAGTACTTC	CASSPDAVEQYF
TRBV19	TRBJ2-7	NA	few	TGTGCCAGTAGTCAGAGGGACACCTACGAGCAGTACTTC	CASSQRDTYEQYF
TRBV13	TRBJ1-1	TRBD1	few	TGTGCCAGCAGCTTAGATACAGGGGGCGCATTGAACACTGAAGCTTTCTTT	CASSLDTGGALNTEAFF
TRBV5-1	TRBJ2-5	TRBD2	NA	TGCGCCAGCAGCCGCGGACTAGCGGGAGACTCAGAGACCCAGTACTTC	CASSRGLAGDSETQYF
TRBV6-5	TRBJ2-3	TRBD2	NA	TGTGCCAGCAGTTATAAAGGGAGCGGGGGCACAGATACGCAGTATTTT	CASSYKGSGGTDTQYF
TRBV10-2	TRBJ2-3	TRBD1	few	TGCGCCAGCAGATGGGACAGGGGAGAAGATACGCAGTATTTT	CASRWDRGEDTQYF
TRBV27	TRBJ2-7	NA	NA	TGTGCCAGCAGTCTCGGGTTCGCCTACGAGCAGTACTTC	CASSLGFAYEQYF
TRBV27	TRBJ2-3	TRBD1	NA	TGTGCCAGCAGTTTACGGACAGGGGGCCCCACAGATACGCAGTATTTT	CASSLRTGGPTDTQYF
TRBV12-2	TRBJ2-5	NA	NA	TGTGCAAGTCGCTTCACGGGAGTTGACCAAGAGACCCAGTACTTC	CASRFTGVDQETQYF
TRBV5-1	TRBJ2-1	TRBD1	NA	TGCGCCAGCAGCTTGGAACAGGGGCGTGAGCAGTTCTTC	CASSLEQGREQFF
TRBV10-3	TRBJ1-1	TRBD1	NA	TGTGCCATCAGTGAGCCCCTAGGACAGGGGGTGAACACTGAAGCTTTCTTT	CAISEPLGQGVNTEAFF
TRBV27	TRBJ2-1	NA	NA	TGTGCCAGCAGTTCATCTGGGGCCAATGAGCAGTTCTTC	CASSSSGANEQFF
TRBV4-1	TRBJ1-5	NA	NA	TGCGCCAGCAGCCAAGTTGAGGGTCCCCAGCATTTT	CASSQVEGPQHF
TRBV10-3	TRBJ1-5	NA	NA	TGTGCCATCAGCGTGCAGGGTGACTCCAATCAGCCCCAGCATTTT	CAISVQGDSNQPQHF
TRBV5-5	TRBJ2-1	TRBD1	NA	TGTGCCAGCAGCTTGGGACAGGGGGCAAATGAGCAGTTCTTC	CASSLGQGANEQFF
TRBV5-1	TRBJ2-2	TRBD1	NA	TGCGCCAGCAGCTTGGGCCCCTGGAGCGGACAGGCAACTAACACCGGGGAGCTGTTTTTT	CASSLGPWSGQATNTGELFF
TRBV19	TRBJ2-1	TRBD2	NA	TGTGCCAGTAGTTCGACTAGCCTTGAGCAGTTCTTC	CASSSTSLEQFF
TRBV29-1	TRBJ2-2	NA	NA	TGCAGCGTTTTTCGAGGGGTTGGGAGGGGGACCGGGGAGCTGTTTTTT	CSVFRGVGRGTGELFF
TRBV19	TRBJ1-2	NA	once	TGTGCCAGTAGTATAGATTCCGACAGAAACTATGGCTACACCTTC	CASSIDSDRNYGYTF